The table lists the clone carrying this TCR beta chain with many counts. Its antigen remains unidentified. Looked up from germline, CDR1 is SGHVT and CDR2 is SQSDAQ. The CDR3 has 16 residues. V lost 5 bases and J lost 0, with 14 bases in between. One entry per CDR3 protein results from TCRdb running MiXCR on the reads. The table records approximately 260,000 distinct CDR3 sequences, around 15% of them present only once. The data stem from a study of T cell repertoires in cytomegalovirus infection. Study details: Carrying CMV and the relevant HLA type showed in public TCR beta signatures. General study results and limits: CMV-specific TCR beta clonotypes restricted by HLA-C were the ones dominating the ex vivo response.

This clonotype was sampled from a human donor in good health (CMV status not recorded). Some clones in this sample may be carry-over from other donors' samples. Sequenced sample: CD8+ T cells from PBMCs. This chain links TRBV7-4 with TRBJ1-3; no reliable D call. CDR3 loop: CASSRSAGISGNTIYF. CDR3 in DNA: TGTGCCAGCAGCCGTTCCGCGGGGATCTCTGGAAACACCATATATTTT.